The 3 T cell receptor beta chains below were found in one sample sequenced in a study of blood T cells in healthy people across ages (dated by TCRdb to 2014 to 2015). The library was generated by 5' RACE. Instrument on record: Illumina HiSeq 2500. A second 7 to 11 cycle PCR used a sample-barcoded 5' primer and a J-beta primer mix. TCRdb passed the public sequencing reads through fastp at Q25 and MiXCR, retaining productive beta sequences. Identical CDR3 protein sequences are pooled into one entry, listed with their most common genes and DNA. The sample table holds roughly 1,300,000 distinct CDR3 sequences, of which approximately 63% were seen once. The top ten hold 5% to 7% of the sample. Sequencing was performed on blood. These receptors all come from a man younger than 35 in good health.

The CDR3 protein is CASSLRTDSSYNEQFF. The CDR3 coding sequence is TGCGCCAGCAGCCTTCGGACTGATAGCTCCTACAATGAGCAGTTCTTC. This sequence joins TRBV4-1 and TRBJ2-1, with D perhaps matching TRBD2 (5 bases). There are 16 residues in the CDR3. V lost 4 bases and J lost 0, with 13 bases in between. The germline V gene has CDR1 MGHRA and CDR2 YSYEKL.

This clonotype was seen a few times. The V and J genes are TRBV2 and TRBJ2-4; unclear D gene. V was pared by 3 bases and J by 6 bases, with 3 bases between. Germline CDR1 SNHLY, CDR2 FYNNEI. CDR3 length: 11 residues. The CDR3 sequence is CASSDPNIQYF. CDR3 nucleotides: TGTGCCAGCAGTGACCCAAACATTCAGTACTTC.

V is TRBV7-9 and J is TRBJ2-3; the match to TRBD2 covers 8 bases. This CDR3 comprises 14 residues. V lost 5 bases to trimming and J lost 6 bases; unmatched junction nucleotides: 7. In germline, CDR1 is SEHNR, CDR2 FQNEAQ (reference sequence). In DNA, the CDR3 is TGTGCCAGCAGCAATAGCGGGGCCTCGGATACGCAGTATTTT. As protein: CASSNSGASDTQYF.